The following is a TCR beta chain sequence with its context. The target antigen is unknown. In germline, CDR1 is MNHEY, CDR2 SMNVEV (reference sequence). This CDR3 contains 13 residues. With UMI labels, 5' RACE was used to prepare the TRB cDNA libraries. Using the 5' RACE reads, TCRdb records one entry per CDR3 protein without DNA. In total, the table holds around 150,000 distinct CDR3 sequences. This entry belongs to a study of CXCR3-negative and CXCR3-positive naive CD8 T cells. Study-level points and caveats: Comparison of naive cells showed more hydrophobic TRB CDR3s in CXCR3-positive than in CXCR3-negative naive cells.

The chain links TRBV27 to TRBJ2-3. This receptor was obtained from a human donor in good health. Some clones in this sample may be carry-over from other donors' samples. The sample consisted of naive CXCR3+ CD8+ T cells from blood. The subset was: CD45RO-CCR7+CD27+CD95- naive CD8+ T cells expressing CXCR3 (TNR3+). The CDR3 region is CASSLSTADTQYF.